One TCR beta chain is described in this entry. Its antigen remains undetermined. Per-base qualities were not stored, and no clone one base away is much larger. The germline V gene yields SQVTM for CDR1 and ANQGSEA for CDR2. From V the trimming removes 4 bases and from J it removes 6 bases, while the gene matches leave 5 bases of the junction unaccounted for. The CDR3 contains 14 residues, cysteine and phenylalanine counted. The DNA shown is the 42-base CDR3, in frame from base 1. The library was built by means of the immunoSEQ multiplex PCR assay. A mixture of 60 forward primers for TCR Vbeta segments and 13 reverse primers for TCR Jbeta segments was used in the multiplex PCR. The CDR3 region of rearranged TCR beta genes was amplified from genomic DNA by a multiplex PCR assay. The amplified TCR beta libraries were sequenced on the Illumina HiSeq System as 87-base-pair reads. In the original analysis: A later analysis counted about 80 million unique TCR beta chains across the 550 to 750 repertoires, and around 9.9 million of these chains were shared by at least two donors. A nearest-neighbor algorithm error-corrected the raw reads and collapsed the reads into unique sequences, merging closely related sequences to remove PCR and sequencing errors. V, D and J gene segments were assigned by aligning CDR3 sequences to IMGT reference sequences. For a sequence to be retained, at least a six-nucleotide match to both a V gene segment and a J gene segment was required. A rearrangement was called productive if the CDR3 had no stop codons and remained in frame with V and J, and every other rearrangement was called non-productive. CDR3 was defined according to IMGT convention as the region running from the second conserved V-encoded cysteine to the conserved J-encoded phenylalanine. The earlier analysis of about 590 of the donors excluded sequences that lacked an unambiguous match to a single V gene segment. An earlier analysis of some 500 of the donors classified V segments as functional when productive rearrangements were above 56.7% and as segregating when the standard deviation between donors was above 5%. A statistical classification framework was developed to diagnose cytomegalovirus status using the catalog of TCR beta chain sequences. In a later analysis, V and J genes were assigned by comparing TCR nucleotide sequences against IMGT/GENE-DB human TR gene sequences. A later analysis assigned CDR3 sequences and most-parsimonious VDJ recombination scenarios with the TCRdist pipeline. In a later analysis, every TCR beta chain was defined by the combination of its CDR3 amino acid sequence and its V-gene family, and reads without a unique V-gene family were dropped. To address suspected cross-contamination and a sequencing artifact, a later analysis removed under 600 highly shared, low-generation-probability nucleotide sequences. In a later analysis, a clonal expansion index was calculated for each public chain from normalized within-repertoire ranks of inferred template counts. In a later analysis, generation probabilities were computed with a VDJ recombination model fitted to out-of-frame rearrangements, and the resulting probabilities were checked against IGoR. Hypergeometric tests were used in a later analysis to score TCR-TCR, TCR-HLA and TCR-CMV co-occurrence, with a repertoire-size bias correction applied to the TCR pairs. In a later analysis, false discovery rates were estimated by permuting HLA or CMV assignments 20 times. In a later analysis, co-occurring TCRs were grouped using DBSCAN, and TCRdist sequence similarity was added for clustering within HLA-allele-positive subsets. Repertoires with fewer than 30,000 or more than 120,000 public chains were left out of co-occurrence clustering, as were a handful of repertoires with anomalous nucleotide sharing. Sourced from immuneACCESS, this table was stored by TCRdb with only in-frame sequences that have V and J called. A share of the clones is absent; for the studies checked, an unresolved V gene accounts for under half, and the remainder has no known explanation. V, J and clone size are those of that table, while D and trimming were read from the DNA. Present in this sample are 85,000 to 130,000 clones, around four fifths of which were seen just once. Less than 2% of the sample is taken by the ten largest.

The cohort comprised 550 to 700 healthy bone marrow donors. Cohort members were all nominally healthy when sampled, although unrecorded immune exposures were likely present. The donor tested CMV seronegative and was one of the 352 seronegative cohort members. A peripheral blood sample was provided by each donor, and peripheral blood mononuclear cells were used for TCR beta sequencing. The Qiagen DNeasy Blood Extraction Kit was used to extract genomic DNA from the blood cell samples. The data were taken from a study of cytomegalovirus exposure and HLA in healthy donors (dated by TCRdb to 2017 to 2019). Regarding the research as a whole: An earlier analysis of roughly 500 of the donors reported about 290 Gb of sequence data and around 120 million unique TCR beta sequences from 150 million to 200 million T cells. Typing coverage differed by locus: A, B, C, DRB1 and DQB1 were typed in roughly 629-630 donors, DQA1 in about 500, DPA1 in over 600, and DPB1 in 400 to 480. The later analysis used no new phenotypic data to find candidate immune exposures, relying instead on TCR beta sequences and their occurrence across donors. Approximately 300 gigabases of sequencing data and around 88 million unique TCR sequences made up an early release that covered fewer than 650 HLA-typed donors. Class I and class II HLA loci were covered by the typing at four-digit resolution. The T cell repertoires of under 700 subjects were profiled by immunosequencing and related to cytomegalovirus serostatus. In addition to the first cohort of roughly 670 subjects, a separate validation cohort of approximately 130 different subjects was used. In an earlier analysis of 550 to 700 of the donors, high-throughput TCR beta sequencing was used to judge whether each TCR beta V gene segment behaved as functional or pseudogenic. Among 398 genotyped donors of the cohort, an average of approximately 240,000 unique TCR beta nucleotide sequences were sequenced per donor, roughly 20% of them non-productive. To predict cytomegalovirus infection status, the study brought together high-throughput TCR immunosequencing, statistical association of individual TCRs with disease status, and machine learning. Every repertoire in the discovery cohort had been generated on one and the same sequencing platform. Donor age, sex, ethnicity and CMV serostatus were compiled alongside the repertoire data. About 5 DR-DQ haplotypes were handled as single units for association and clustering, since linkage in the cohort was strong. Genome-wide SNP genotypes for about 65% of the roughly 700 donors were used in a later genetic analysis, which treated that subset as a discovery cohort. A later analysis re-examined previously published TCR beta repertoires from roughly 720 donors and added high-resolution HLA genotyping to investigate patterns of TCR occurrence. Of the 300 to 400 genotyped donors, around 81% fell in the genetic ancestry cluster associated with self-reported Caucasian donors. The aim of the study was to test whether cataloging public T cell receptors could identify signatures of past pathogen exposure.

Here is what the overall study found, with its caveats: In a later analysis, several top co-occurrence clusters were reported to appear linked to parvovirus B19, influenza, CMV and Epstein-Barr virus. Linkage disequilibrium might explain the correlated functional status among segregating V segments, but an unknown experimental factor could not be excluded. For the cohort, immune exposure information was limited to CMV serostatus. Most CMV-associated TCR beta chains appeared to be HLA-restricted in a later analysis, and the HLA associations seemed to be driven largely by CMV exposure. HLA typing was unavailable for some donors at each locus, so association tests used only the typed subset. Across donors, most TCR sequences were observed very rarely, whereas some public TCRs were present in many individuals. Compared with the roughly 700-donor mean, donors in an Asian-associated ancestry cluster had fewer N-insertions in productive TCRs, according to a later genetic analysis. In vitro tests confirmed that three of the cytomegalovirus-associated TCR beta chains recognize cytomegalovirus antigens. The presence/absence analyses assumed that sequencing depth was roughly uniform across donors, and that assumption may not be true. At a false discovery rate of 0.05, a later analysis linked about 17,000 TCR beta sequences to specific HLA alleles. Some IMGT-functional V segments, including TRBV6-2 and TRBV6-3, could not be told apart with the 87-base-pair reads, so those segments were excluded. A total of 150 to 200 TCR beta chains were listed by the study as associated with cytomegalovirus. In this cohort, only TCR beta chains were sequenced, and detectable features were limited by the absence of alpha or paired-chain data. It was suggested by the authors that the approach could potentially be generalized to other disease states and immunological phenotypes. In a later analysis, the rate of TCR association differed among HLA loci, with DRB1 alleles having the most associated TCRs and HLA-C alleles having the fewest. Because counts were too low, more than 15 rarely observed V segments, including chromosome 9 orphons, were left out of the earlier analysis of a few hundred of the donors. The sequencing pipeline was judged likely to have produced a cluster of highly shared sequence variants as a technical artifact. An association between a missense DCLRE1C variant and V-gene and J-gene trimming of TCR beta chains was found in a later genetic analysis and replicated in an independent cohort. In an earlier analysis of some 540 of the donors, most TCR beta V segments appeared in productive rearrangements about 87% or about 30% of the time, broadly matching IMGT annotations. A further reported finding was that TCR beta sequences accurately predicted the HLA-A and HLA-B alleles for most subjects in the first cohort. When HLA alleles, especially DR and DQ, strongly co-occurred, TCR associations were difficult to assign to individual alleles. The classifier was reported to diagnose cytomegalovirus status with high specificity and sensitivity in both the original and validation cohorts. Compared with equally common non-associated chains, HLA-associated TCR beta chains in a later analysis were more clonally expanded and had lower generation probabilities.

Sequenced sample: PBMCs. The chain is assembled from TRBV29-1 and TRBJ2-3; TRBD2 lines up with 12 middle nucleotides. This receptor was taken from a man in his forties or fifties in good health and CMV-seronegative. The DNA sequence is TGCAGCGTTGGTGCTAGCGGGGGGGCGGATACGCAGTATTTT. Protein translation: CSVGASGGADTQYF.